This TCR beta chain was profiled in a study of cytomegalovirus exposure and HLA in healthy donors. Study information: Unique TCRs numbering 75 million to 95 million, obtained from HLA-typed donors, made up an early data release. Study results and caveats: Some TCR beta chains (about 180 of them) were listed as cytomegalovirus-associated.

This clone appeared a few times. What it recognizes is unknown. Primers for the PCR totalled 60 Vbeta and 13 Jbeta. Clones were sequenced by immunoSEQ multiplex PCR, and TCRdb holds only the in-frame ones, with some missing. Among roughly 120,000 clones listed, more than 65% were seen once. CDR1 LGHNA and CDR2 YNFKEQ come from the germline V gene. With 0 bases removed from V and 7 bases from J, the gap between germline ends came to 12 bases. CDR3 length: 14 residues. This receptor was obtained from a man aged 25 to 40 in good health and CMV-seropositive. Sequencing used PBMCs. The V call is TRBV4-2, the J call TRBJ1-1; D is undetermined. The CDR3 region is CASSQDSGRGEAFF. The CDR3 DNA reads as TGTGCCAGCAGCCAAGATTCCGGTCGGGGTGAAGCTTTCTTT.